The clone carrying this T cell receptor beta chain occurred a few times. Its antigen is not identified. This sample is part of a study of CD8 T cells in ankylosing spondylitis. Study outcomes and limitations: Seemingly distinctive of ankylosing spondylitis blood was a TCR beta motif formed by eight highly homologous variants. Significant enrichment of disease-linked clones was reportedly seen in matched ankylosing spondylitis synovial fluid.

One entry per CDR3 protein, called by TCRdb with MiXCR from the 5' RACE reads. The sample holds 650,000 to 800,000 distinct CDR3 sequences; 15% to 20% are singletons and the top ten take about 19%. The CDR3 is 13 residues long. In germline, CDR1 is MNHNS, CDR2 SASEGT. The germline V and J ends were trimmed by 10 bases and 1 base, with 12 bases remaining between them. The chain uses TRBV6-1 and TRBJ2-3; D is possibly TRBD2 (5 bases). Material: blood, either unsorted or a sorted T cell fraction (not recorded which). The clonotype originates from a male donor with ankylosing spondylitis. CDR3 coding DNA: TGTGCCACCCGGCGGACTCGCACAGATACGCAGTATTTT. This sequence encodes CATRRTRTDTQYF.